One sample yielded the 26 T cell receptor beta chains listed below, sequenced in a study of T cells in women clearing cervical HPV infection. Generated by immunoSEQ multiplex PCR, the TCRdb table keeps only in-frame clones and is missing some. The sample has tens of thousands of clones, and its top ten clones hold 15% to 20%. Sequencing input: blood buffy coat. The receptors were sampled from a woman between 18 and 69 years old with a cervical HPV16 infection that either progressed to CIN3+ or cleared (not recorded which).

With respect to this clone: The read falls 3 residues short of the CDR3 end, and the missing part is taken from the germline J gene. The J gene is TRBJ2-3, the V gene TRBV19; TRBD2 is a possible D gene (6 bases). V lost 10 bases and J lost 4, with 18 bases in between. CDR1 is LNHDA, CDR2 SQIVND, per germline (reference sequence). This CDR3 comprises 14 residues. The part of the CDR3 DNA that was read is TGTGCCACCCAGCGGTCCCCGGGGGCAGATACG. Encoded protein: CATQRSPGADT. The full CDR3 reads CATQRSPGADTQYF.

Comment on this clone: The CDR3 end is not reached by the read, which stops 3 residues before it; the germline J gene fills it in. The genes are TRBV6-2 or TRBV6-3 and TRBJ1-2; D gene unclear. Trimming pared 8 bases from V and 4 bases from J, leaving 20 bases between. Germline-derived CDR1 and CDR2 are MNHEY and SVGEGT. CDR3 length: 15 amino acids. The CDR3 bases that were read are TGTGCCAGCTCACCGGGCGGGAAGGGCAGCTATGGC. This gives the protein CASSPGGKGSYG. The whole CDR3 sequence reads CASSPGGKGSYGYTF.

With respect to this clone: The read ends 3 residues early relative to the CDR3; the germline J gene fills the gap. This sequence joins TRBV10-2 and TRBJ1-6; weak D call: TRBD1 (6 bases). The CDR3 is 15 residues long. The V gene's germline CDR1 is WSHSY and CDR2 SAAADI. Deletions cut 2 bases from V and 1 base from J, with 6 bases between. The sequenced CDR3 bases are TGCGCCAGCAGTGAGACAGGGTCCTATAATTCACCC. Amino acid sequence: CASSETGSYNSP. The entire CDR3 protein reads CASSETGSYNSPLHF.

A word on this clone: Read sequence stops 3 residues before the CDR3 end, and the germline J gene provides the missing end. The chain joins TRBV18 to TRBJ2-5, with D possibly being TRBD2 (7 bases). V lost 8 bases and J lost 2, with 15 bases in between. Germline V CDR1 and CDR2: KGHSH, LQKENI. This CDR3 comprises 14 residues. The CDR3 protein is CASPPGGPQETQYF. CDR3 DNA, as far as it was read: TGTGCCAGCCCTCCGGGGGGCCCACAAGAGACC.

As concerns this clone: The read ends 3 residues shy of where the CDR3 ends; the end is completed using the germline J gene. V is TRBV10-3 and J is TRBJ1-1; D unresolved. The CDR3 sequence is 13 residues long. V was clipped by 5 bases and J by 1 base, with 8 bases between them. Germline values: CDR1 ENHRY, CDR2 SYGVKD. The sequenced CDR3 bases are TGTGCCATCAGTTTTGACAAGAACACTGAA. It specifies CAISFDKNTE. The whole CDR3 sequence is CAISFDKNTEAFF.

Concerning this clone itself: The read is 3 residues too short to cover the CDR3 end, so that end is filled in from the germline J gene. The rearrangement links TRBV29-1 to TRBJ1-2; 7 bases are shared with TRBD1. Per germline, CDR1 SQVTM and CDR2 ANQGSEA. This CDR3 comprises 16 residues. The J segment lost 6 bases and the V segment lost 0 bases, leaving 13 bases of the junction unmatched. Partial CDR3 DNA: TGCAGCGTTGAAGATCCCTCCACGTTGAGGGGGCATGGC. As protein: CSVEDPSTLRGHG. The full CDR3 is CSVEDPSTLRGHGYTF.

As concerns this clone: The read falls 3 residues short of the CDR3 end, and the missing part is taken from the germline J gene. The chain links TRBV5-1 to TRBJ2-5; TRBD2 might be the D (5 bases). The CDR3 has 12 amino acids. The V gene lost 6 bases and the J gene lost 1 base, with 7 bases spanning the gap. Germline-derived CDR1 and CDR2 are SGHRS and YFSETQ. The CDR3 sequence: CASTSGQETQYF. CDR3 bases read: TGCGCCAGCACAAGCGGCCAAGAGACC.

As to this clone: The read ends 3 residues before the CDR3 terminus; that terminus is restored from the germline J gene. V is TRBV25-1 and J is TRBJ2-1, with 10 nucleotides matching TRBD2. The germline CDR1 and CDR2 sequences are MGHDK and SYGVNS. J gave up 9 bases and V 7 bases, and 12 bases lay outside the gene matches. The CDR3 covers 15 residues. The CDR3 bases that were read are TGTGCCAGCATAGGACCTTCTAGCGGGAGAGGTGAG. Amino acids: CASIGPSSGRGE. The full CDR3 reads CASIGPSSGRGEQFF.

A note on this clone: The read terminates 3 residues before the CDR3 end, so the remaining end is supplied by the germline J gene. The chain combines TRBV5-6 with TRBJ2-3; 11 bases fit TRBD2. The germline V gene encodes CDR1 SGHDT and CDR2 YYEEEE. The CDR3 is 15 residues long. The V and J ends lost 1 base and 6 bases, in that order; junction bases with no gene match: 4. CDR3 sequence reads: CASSLLTSGTDTQYF. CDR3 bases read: TGTGCCAGCAGCTTGCTGACTAGCGGGACGGATACG.

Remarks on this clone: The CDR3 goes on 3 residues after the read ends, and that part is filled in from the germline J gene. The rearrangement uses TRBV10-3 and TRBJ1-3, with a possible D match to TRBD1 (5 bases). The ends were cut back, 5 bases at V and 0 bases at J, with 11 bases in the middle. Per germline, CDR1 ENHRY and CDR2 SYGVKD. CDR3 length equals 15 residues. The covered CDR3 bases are TGTGCCATCAGTTCCCCGGGGGGCTCTGGAAACACC. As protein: CAISSPGGSGNT. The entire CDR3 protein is CAISSPGGSGNTIYF.

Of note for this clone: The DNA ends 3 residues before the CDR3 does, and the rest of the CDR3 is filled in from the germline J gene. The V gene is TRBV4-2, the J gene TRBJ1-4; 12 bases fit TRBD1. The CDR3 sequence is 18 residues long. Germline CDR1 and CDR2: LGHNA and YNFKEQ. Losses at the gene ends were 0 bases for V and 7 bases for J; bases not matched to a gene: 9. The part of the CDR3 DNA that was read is TGTGCCAGCAGCCAAGATCATGGGACAGGGGGCTATGGTGAAAAA. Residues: CASSQDHGTGGYGEK. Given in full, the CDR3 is CASSQDHGTGGYGEKLFF.

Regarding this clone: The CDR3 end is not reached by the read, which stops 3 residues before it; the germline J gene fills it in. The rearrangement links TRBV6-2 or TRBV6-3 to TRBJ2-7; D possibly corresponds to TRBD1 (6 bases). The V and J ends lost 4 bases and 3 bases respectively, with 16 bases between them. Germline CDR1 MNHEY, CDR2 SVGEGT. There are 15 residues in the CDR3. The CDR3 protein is CASSLGQTGHYEQYF. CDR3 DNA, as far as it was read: TGTGCCAGCAGTTTAGGACAGACGGGACACTACGAG.

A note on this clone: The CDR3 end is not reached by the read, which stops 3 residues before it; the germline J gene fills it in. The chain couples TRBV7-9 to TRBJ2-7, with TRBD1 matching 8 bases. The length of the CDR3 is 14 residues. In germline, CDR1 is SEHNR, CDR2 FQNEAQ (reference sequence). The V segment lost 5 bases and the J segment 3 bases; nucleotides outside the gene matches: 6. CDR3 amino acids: CASSHRDRNYEQYF. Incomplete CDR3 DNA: TGTGCCAGCAGCCACCGGGACAGGAACTACGAG.

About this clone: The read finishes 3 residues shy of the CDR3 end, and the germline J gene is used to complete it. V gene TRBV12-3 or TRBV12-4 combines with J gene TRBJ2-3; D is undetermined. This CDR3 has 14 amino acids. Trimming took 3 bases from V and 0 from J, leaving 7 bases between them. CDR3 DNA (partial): TGTGCCAGCAGTTTCCTATCAAGCACAGATACG. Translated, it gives CASSFLSSTDT. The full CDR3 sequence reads CASSFLSSTDTQYF.

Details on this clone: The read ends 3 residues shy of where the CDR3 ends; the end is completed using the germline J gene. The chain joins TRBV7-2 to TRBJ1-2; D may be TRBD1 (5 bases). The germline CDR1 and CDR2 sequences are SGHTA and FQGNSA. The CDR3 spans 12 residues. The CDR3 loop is CASSPAGGSYTF. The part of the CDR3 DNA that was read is TGTGCCAGCAGCCCGGCGGGGGGAAGC.

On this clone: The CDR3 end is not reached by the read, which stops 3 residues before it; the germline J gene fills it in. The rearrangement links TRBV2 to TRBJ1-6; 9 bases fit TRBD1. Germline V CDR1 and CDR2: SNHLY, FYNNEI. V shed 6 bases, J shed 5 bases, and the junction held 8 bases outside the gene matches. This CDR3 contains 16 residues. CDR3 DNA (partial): TGTGCCAGCAGCAGGGACAGGGCGTCAAATAATTCACCC. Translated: CASSRDRASNNSP. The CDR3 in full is CASSRDRASNNSPLHF.

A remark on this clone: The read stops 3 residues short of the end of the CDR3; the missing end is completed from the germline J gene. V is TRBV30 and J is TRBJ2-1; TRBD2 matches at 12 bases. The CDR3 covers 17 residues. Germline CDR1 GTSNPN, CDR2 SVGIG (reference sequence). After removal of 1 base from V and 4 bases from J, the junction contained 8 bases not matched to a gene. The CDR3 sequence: CAWSAPTSGGIYNEQFF. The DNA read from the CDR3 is TGTGCCTGGAGTGCCCCGACTAGCGGGGGAATTTACAATGAG. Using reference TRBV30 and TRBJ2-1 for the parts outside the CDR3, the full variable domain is SQTIHQWPATLVQPVGSPLSLECTVEGTSNPNLYWYRQAAGRGLQLLFYSVGIGQISSEVPQNLSASRPQDRQFILSSKKLLLSDSGFYLCAWSAPTSGGIYNEQFFGPGTRLTVL.

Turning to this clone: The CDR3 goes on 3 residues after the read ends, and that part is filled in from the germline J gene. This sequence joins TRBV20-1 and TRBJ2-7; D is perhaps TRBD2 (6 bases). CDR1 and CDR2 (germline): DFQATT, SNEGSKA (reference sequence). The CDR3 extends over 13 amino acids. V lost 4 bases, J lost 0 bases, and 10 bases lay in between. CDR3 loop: CSANGGHSYEQYF. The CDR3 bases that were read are TGCAGTGCTAACGGGGGTCACTCCTACGAG.

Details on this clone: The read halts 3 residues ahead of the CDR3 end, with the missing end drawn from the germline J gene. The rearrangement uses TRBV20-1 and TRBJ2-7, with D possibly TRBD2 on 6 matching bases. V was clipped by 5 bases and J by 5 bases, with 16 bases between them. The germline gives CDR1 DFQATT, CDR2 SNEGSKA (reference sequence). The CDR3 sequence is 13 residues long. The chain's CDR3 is CSARQPTRDEQYF. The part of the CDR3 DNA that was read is TGCAGTGCTCGACAGCCGACTAGGGACGAG.

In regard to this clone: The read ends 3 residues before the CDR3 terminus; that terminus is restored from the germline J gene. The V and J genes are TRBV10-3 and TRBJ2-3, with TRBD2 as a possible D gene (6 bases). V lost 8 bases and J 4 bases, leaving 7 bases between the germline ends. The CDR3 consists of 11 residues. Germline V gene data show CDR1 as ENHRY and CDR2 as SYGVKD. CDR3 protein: CAIGGADTQYF. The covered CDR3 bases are TGTGCCATCGGCGGGGCAGATACG.

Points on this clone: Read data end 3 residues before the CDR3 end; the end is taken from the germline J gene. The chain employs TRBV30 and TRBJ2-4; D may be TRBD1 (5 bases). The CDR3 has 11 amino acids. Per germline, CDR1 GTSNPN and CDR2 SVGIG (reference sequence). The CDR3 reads CAWITGYGQYF. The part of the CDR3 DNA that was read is TGTGCCTGGATCACAGGCTATGGT.

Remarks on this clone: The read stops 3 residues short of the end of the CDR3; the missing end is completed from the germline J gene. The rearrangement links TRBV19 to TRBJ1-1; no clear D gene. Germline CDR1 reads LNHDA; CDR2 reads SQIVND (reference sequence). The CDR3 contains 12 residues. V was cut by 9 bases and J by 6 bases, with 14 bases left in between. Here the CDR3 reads CASLSDHAEAFF. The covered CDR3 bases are TGTGCCAGCCTCAGCGATCACGCTGAA.

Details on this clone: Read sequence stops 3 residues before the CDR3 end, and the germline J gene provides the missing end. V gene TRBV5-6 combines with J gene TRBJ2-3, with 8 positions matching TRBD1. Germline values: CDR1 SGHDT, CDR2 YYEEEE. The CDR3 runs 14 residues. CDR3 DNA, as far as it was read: TGTGCCAGCAGCACCGCACAGGGGGGAGAGACG. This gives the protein CASSTAQGGET. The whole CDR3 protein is CASSTAQGGETQYF.

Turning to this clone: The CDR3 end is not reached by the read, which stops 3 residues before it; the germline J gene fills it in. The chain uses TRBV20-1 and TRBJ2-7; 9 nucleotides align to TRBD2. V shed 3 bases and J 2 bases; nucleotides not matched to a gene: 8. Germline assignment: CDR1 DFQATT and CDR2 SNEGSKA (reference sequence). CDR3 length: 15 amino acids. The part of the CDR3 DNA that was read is TGCAGTGCTAGGTCCCCAGGCGGGGGGGCCTACGAG. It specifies CSARSPGGGAYE. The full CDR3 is CSARSPGGGAYEQYF.

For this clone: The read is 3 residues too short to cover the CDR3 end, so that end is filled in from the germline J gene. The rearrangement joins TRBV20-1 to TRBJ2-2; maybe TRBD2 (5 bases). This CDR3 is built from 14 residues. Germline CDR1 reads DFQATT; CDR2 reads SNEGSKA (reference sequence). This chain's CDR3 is CSAIASSYNSPLFF. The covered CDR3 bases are TGCAGTGCTATAGCTAGCTCCTATAATTCACCG.

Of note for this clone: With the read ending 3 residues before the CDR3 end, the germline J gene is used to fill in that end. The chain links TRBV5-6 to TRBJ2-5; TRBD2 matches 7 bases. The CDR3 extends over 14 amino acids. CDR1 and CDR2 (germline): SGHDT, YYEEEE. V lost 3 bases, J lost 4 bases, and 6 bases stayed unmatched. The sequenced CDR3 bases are TGTGCCAGCAGCTCGACCGGGGAGGGAGAGACC. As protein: CASSSTGEGET. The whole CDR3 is CASSSTGEGETQYF.